There are many counts of the clone carrying this TCR beta chain. Its antigen is still unknown. Described time point: blood at routine non-recurrence follow-up after resection. Whole RNA, isolated from tumor, nontumor lung or frozen PBMC, was sequenced without prior sorting. The data originate from a study of spatial heterogeneity in lung cancer. Every TCR cDNA molecule carried a tag that served as a unique molecular identifier. A single record per CDR3 protein comes from TCRdb applying MiXCR to the 5' RACE reads. The data hold some 110,000 distinct CDR3 sequences, with roughly an eighth observed a single time. Findings and limits, study-wide: Ubiquitous expanded tumor TCRs appeared in blood more at resection than follow-up.

Germline CDR1 and CDR2: SGHDT and YYEEEE. Deletions cut 3 bases from V and 5 bases from J, with 15 bases between. CDR3 length equals 15 residues. Here the sequenced sample was PBMCs, taken at follow-up. This sequence originates from a male donor with early-stage non-small cell lung cancer. The chain joins TRBV5-6 to TRBJ2-1, with D unclear. CDR3 region: CASSYRAHIHNEQFF. The CDR3 DNA follows: TGTGCCAGCAGCTATAGGGCACATATCCACAATGAGCAGTTCTTC.